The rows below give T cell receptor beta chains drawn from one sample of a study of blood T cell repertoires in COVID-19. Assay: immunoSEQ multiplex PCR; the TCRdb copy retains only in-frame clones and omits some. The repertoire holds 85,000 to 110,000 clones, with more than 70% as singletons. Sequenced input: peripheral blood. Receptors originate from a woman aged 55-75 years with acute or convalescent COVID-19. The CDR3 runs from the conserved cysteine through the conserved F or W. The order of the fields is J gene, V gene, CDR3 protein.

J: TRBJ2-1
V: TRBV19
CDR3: CASTPPRTPLAGETNEQFF

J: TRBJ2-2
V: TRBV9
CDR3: CASSVELKGANTGELFF

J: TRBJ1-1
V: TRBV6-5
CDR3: CASCLSEFAEAFF

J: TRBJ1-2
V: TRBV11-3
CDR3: CASSLGQGPNYGYTF

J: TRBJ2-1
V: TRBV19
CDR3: CASSPRGRDNEQFF

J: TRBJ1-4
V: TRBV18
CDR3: CASSRQGSGEKLFF

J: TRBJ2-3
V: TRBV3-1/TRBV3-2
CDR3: CASSQDPWTGIDTQYF

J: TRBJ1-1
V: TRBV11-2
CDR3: CASSHRVSEAFF

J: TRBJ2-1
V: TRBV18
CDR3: CASSPGAQADEQFF

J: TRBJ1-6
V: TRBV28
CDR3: CASRGPGQNSPLHF

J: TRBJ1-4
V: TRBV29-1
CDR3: CSVTGGQTNEKLFF

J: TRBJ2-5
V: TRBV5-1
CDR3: CASSLSGEETQYF

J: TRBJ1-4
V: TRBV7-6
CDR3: CASSPGLFNEKLFF

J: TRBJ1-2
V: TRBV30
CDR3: CAWSVPPTGNTF

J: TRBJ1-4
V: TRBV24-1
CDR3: CATSAPGTGGEKLFF

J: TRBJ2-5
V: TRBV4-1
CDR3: CASSVGLAGGPETQYF

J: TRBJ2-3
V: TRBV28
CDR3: CASSVATSGITDTQYF

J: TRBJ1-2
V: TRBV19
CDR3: CASSIAGTGYGYTF

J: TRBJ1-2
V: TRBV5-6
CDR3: CASRLQGAWGGYTF

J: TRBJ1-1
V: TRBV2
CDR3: CASKPTASVMNTEAFF

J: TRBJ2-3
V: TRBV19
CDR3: CASNGPGLAGPEGSTDTQYF

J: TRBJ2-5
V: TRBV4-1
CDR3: CASSLAVQETQYF

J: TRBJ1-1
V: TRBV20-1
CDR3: CSASALSIGYTEAFF

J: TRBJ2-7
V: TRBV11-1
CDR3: CASSQRDRGYEQYF

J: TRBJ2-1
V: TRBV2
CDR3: CASHGLAGDNEQFF

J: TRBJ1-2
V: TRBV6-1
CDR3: CASSEVGGAHGRGYTF

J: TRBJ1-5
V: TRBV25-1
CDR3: CASSEGAYSNQPQHF

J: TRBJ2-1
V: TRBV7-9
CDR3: CASSLGLASSYNEQFF

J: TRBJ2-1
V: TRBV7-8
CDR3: CASSLGRGGEQFF

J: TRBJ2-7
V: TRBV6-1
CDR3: CASSEQTGYEQYF

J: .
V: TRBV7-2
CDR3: CASSLAAGGLNYEQYF

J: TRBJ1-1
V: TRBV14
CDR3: CASSVASQGQAFF

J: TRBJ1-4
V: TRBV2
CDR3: CATERGSETNEKLFF

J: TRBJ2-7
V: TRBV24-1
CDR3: CATSDRTSGRWSEQYF

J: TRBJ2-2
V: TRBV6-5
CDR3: CASSLDSGTGELFF

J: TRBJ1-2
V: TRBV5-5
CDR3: CASSAHRGDYGYTF

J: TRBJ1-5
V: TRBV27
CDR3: CASSLNSETGSQHF

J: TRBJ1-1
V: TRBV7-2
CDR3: CASSIQQGYTEAFF

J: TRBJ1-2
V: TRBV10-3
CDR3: CAISDDPGGGYTF

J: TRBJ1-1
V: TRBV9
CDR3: CASSVQVDFGEAFF

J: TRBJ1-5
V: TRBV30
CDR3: CAWTVGGSWQPQHF

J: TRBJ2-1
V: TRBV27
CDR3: CASSLGSSGIGEQFF

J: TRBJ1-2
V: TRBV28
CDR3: CASSFGVHGYTF